The clone carrying this TCR beta chain has a single count. What it binds is not known. The V end was cut by 5 bases, the J end by 0 bases, with 8 bases between. CDR1 and CDR2 from the germline V gene are GTSNPN and SVGIG (reference sequence). This CDR3 is 14 amino acids long. This specimen comes from a study of T cell repertoires and HLA-DP antigens. Only in-frame clones appear in the TCRdb table, and some are missing; sequencing was by immunoSEQ multiplex PCR. In the table there are around 90,000 clones, around nine tenths of which are singletons. V and J are TRBV30 and TRBJ2-6; D not resolved. The sequence derives from a man between 50 and 59 years old in good health and CMV-seronegative. Material: CD4+ T cells from PBMCs. This CDR3 is CAWRGISGANVLTF. CDR3 DNA sequence: TGTGCCTGGCGTGGAATCTCTGGGGCCAACGTCCTGACTTTC.